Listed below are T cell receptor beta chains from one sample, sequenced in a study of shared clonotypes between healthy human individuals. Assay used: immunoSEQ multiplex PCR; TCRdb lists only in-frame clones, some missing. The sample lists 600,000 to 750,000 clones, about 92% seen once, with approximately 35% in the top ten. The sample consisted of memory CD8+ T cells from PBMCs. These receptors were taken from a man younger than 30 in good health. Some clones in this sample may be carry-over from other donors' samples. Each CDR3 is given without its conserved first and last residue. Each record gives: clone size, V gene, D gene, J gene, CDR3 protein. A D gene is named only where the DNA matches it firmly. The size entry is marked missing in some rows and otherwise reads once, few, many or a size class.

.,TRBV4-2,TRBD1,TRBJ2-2,ASSHDVDRGHTGELF
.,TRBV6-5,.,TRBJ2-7,ASSYSERDYEQY
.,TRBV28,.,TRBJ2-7,ASSEQVGGSYEQY
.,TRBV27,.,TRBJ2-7,ASSLSRGTPAYEQY
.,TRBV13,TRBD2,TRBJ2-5,ASSLGLVYSGRGETQY
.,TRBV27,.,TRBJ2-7,ASSLTSAPREQY
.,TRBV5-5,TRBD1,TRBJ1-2,ASSPEGTGGLRLRGYT
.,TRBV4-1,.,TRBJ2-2,ASSQDLSNTGELF
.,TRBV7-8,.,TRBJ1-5,ASSSPRDGGSNQPQH
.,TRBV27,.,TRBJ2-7,ASSLSGFGSYEQY
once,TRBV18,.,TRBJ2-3,ASSLTRTGTDTQY
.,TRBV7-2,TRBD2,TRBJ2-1,ASSILAGEWNEQF
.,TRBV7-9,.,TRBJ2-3,ASSSGTDTQY
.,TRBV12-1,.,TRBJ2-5,ASSPSTGWETQY
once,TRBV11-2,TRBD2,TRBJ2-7,ASSLDSGSPYEQY
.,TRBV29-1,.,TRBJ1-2,SILGSGRPYGYT
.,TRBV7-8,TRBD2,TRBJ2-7,ASSYYAGGPYEQY
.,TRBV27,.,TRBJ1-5,ASPRRDPYSNQPQH
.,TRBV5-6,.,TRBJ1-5,ASSQGAGLNQPQH
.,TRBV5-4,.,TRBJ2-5,ASSWSVAGETQY
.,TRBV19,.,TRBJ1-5,ASSADSDSNQPQH
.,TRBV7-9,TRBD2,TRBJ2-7,ASSSGLLYEQY
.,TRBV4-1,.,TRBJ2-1,ASSQDGVVGDEQF
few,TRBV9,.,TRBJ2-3,ASSENAPTDTQY
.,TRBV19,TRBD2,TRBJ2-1,ASSGTRFNEQF
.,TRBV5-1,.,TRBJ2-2,ASSFWAETTGELF
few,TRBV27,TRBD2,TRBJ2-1,ASQAGLYNEQF
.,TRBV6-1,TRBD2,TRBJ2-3,ASGSGNTIRDTQY
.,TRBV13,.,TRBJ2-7,ASGLARDEQY
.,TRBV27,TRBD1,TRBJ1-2,ASSPGTGGGYGYT
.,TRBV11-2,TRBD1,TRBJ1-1,ASSLYAGGFGNTEAF
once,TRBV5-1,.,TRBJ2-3,ASSTDGLLLAGSDTQY
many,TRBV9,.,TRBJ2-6,ASSVGFGGASISSSGANVLT
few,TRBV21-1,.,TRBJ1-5,ASSILERQNNQPQH
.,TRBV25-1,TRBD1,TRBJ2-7,ATLSLSGDRLTYEQY
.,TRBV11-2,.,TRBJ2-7,ASSLAPGYEQY
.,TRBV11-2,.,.,ASSLDFEQY
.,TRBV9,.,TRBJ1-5,ASSRREGVQPQH
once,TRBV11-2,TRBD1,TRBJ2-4,ASSIGTGAENIQY
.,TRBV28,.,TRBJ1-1,ASSPIPRQVMNTEAF
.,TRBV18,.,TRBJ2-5,ASSPSRQSRAQETQY